These T cell receptor beta chains were read from a single sample in a study of PD-1 blockade in classical Hodgkin lymphoma. Using immunoSEQ multiplex PCR, the repertoire was profiled, and TCRdb retains in-frame clones only, with some absent. This table holds tens of thousands of clones, more than 80% found once. The sequencing here drew on peripheral blood mononuclear cells (PBMCs), taken before the fourth cycle of nivolumab. The source is a human donor with classical Hodgkin lymphoma. The CDR3 runs from the conserved cysteine through the conserved F or W. Fields, in order: V gene, J gene, D gene, clone size, CDR3 protein, CDR3 DNA. A D gene is named only where the DNA matches it firmly. Some rows have no size entry. The others give once, few or many, or a class for an expanded clone.

V: TRBV5-6; J: TRBJ2-3; D: NA; size: NA; CDR3: CASSTGTSTSTDTQYF; DNA: TGTGCCAGCAGCACCGGGACAAGTACTAGCACAGATACGCAGTATTTT
V: TRBV6-6; J: TRBJ1-1; D: NA; size: NA; CDR3: CASSYSRGALEAFF; DNA: TGTGCCAGCAGTTACTCGAGGGGAGCCCTAGAAGCTTTCTTT
V: TRBV7-2; J: TRBJ1-6; D: NA; size: NA; CDR3: CASRRTGYDSPLHF; DNA: TGTGCCAGCAGGCGAACAGGTTACGATTCACCCCTCCACTTT
V: TRBV4-1; J: TRBJ2-1; D: NA; size: NA; CDR3: CASSQPTVYEQFF; DNA: TGCGCCAGCAGCCAACCAACCGTTTATGAGCAGTTCTTC
V: TRBV20-1; J: TRBJ2-7; D: NA; size: NA; CDR3: CSAPAGYEQYF; DNA: TGCAGTGCACCGGCGGGGTACGAGCAGTACTTC
V: TRBV30; J: TRBJ2-4; D: NA; size: NA; CDR3: CAWSVSSGDIQYF; DNA: TGTGCCTGGAGTGTCTCGAGTGGCGACATTCAGTACTTC
V: TRBV9; J: TRBJ2-1; D: TRBD2; size: NA; CDR3: CASSVGRLAGGVYEQFF; DNA: TGTGCCAGCAGCGTAGGGCGACTAGCGGGGGGAGTCTATGAGCAGTTCTTC
V: TRBV7-9; J: TRBJ1-5; D: NA; size: NA; CDR3: CASSLGTSNQPQHF; DNA: TGTGCCAGCAGCTTAGGGACAAGCAATCAGCCCCAGCATTTT
V: TRBV19; J: TRBJ1-1; D: NA; size: NA; CDR3: CATRVSYRNTEAFF; DNA: TGTGCCACCCGCGTCAGTTATCGGAACACTGAAGCTTTCTTT
V: TRBV6-6; J: TRBJ2-6; D: NA; size: NA; CDR3: CASSFTGSGANVLTF; DNA: TGTGCCAGCAGTTTTACAGGATCTGGGGCCAACGTCCTGACTTTC
V: TRBV5-1; J: TRBJ2-7; D: NA; size: NA; CDR3: CASSFGQTYEQYF; DNA: TGCGCCAGCAGCTTTGGACAGACCTACGAGCAGTACTTC
V: TRBV23-1; J: TRBJ2-5; D: NA; size: NA; CDR3: CASSQLDFRRECTQETQYF; DNA: TGCGCCAGCAGTCAATTGGACTTTCGGAGGGAGTGCACTCAAGAGACCCAGTACTTC
V: TRBV19; J: TRBJ2-7; D: NA; size: NA; CDR3: CASSIGSAGLAYEQYF; DNA: TGTGCCAGTAGTATAGGCTCGGCGGGACTTGCCTACGAGCAGTACTTC
V: TRBV19; J: TRBJ1-5; D: NA; size: NA; CDR3: CASSFGGPNQPQHF; DNA: TGTGCCAGTAGTTTTGGCGGCCCCAATCAGCCCCAGCATTTT
V: TRBV5-4; J: TRBJ2-5; D: NA; size: NA; CDR3: CASSSAETQYF; DNA: TGTGCCAGCAGCTCGGCAGAGACCCAGTACTTC
V: TRBV13; J: TRBJ2-2; D: NA; size: NA; CDR3: CASSLRGSTGELFF; DNA: TGTGCCAGCAGCTTACGTGGCTCTACCGGGGAGCTGTTTTTT
V: TRBV6-5; J: TRBJ1-1; D: TRBD1; size: NA; CDR3: CASSYSDRGLGAFF; DNA: TGTGCCAGCAGTTACTCCGACAGGGGGCTGGGAGCTTTCTTT
V: TRBV29-1; J: TRBJ1-2; D: TRBD1; size: NA; CDR3: CSVERGHAPRTYGYTF; DNA: TGCAGCGTTGAGAGGGGGCACGCACCGAGAACATATGGCTACACCTTC
V: TRBV5-1; J: TRBJ2-7; D: NA; size: NA; CDR3: CASSHRDTRYEQYF; DNA: TGCGCCAGCAGCCACCGGGACACACGCTACGAGCAGTACTTC
V: TRBV2; J: TRBJ1-3; D: NA; size: NA; CDR3: CASREGKGQGAGNTIYF; DNA: TGTGCCAGCAGGGAGGGCAAGGGCCAAGGAGCTGGAAACACCATATATTTT
V: TRBV30; J: TRBJ1-2; D: NA; size: NA; CDR3: CAWMTGFSYGYTF; DNA: TGTGCCTGGATGACCGGGTTTTCCTATGGCTACACCTTC
V: TRBV11-2; J: TRBJ2-3; D: NA; size: NA; CDR3: CASSPIATQYF; DNA: TGTGCCAGCAGCCCCATAGCTACGCAGTATTTT
V: TRBV28; J: TRBJ1-5; D: NA; size: once; CDR3: CASTPSWAGAKSNQPQHF; DNA: TGTGCCAGCACTCCATCCTGGGCAGGAGCAAAGAGCAATCAGCCCCAGCATTTT
V: TRBV6-1; J: TRBJ1-5; D: NA; size: NA; CDR3: CASIANPNQPQHF; DNA: TGTGCCAGCATTGCAAACCCCAATCAGCCCCAGCATTTT
V: TRBV5-1; J: TRBJ2-7; D: NA; size: NA; CDR3: CASSFDSAYEQYF; DNA: TGCGCCAGCAGCTTCGACAGCGCCTACGAGCAGTACTTC